A selection of T cell receptor beta chains follows, all from one sample in a study of blood T cell repertoires in COVID-19. The repertoire was sequenced with immunoSEQ multiplex PCR; TCRdb's copy has only in-frame clones and lacks some. The table lists about 140,000 clones, 80% to 85% of them singletons. Material for sequencing was PBMCs or T cells enriched from blood (not recorded which). Receptors were obtained from a man between 35 and 55 years old with acute COVID-19. The CDR3 runs from the conserved cysteine through the conserved F or W. D genes are given only for firm matches. Only some rows state a clone size, as once, few, many or a class for expanded clones.

>few|.|TRBJ1-1|TRBV5-4
CASSPRPDSEANTEAFF
TGTGCCAGCAGCCCTCGCCCCGACTCGGAGGCGAACACTGAAGCTTTCTTT
>.|.|TRBJ1-6|TRBV29-1
CSVAAGEGDSPLHF
TGCAGCGTTGCGGCAGGGGAGGGGGATTCACCCCTCCACTTT
>.|.|TRBJ1-5|TRBV6-2/TRBV6-3
CASSYSGGSSNQPQHF
TGTGCCAGCAGTTACTCGGGGGGGAGCAGCAATCAGCCCCAGCATTTT
>once|.|TRBJ1-2|TRBV30
CAWSVQGAGNYGYTF
TGTGCCTGGAGTGTACAGGGCGCTGGGAACTATGGCTACACCTTC
>.|TRBD1|TRBJ1-1|TRBV19
CASSIKQGSEAFF
TGTGCCAGTAGTATAAAACAGGGGTCTGAAGCTTTCTTT
>.|TRBD1|TRBJ1-2|TRBV5-4
CASSFEPGQLYGYTF
TGTGCCAGCAGTTTCGAACCGGGACAGCTTTATGGCTACACCTTC
>.|.|TRBJ1-4|TRBV5-8
CASIINSATNEKLFF
TGTGCCAGCATTATTAACAGTGCAACTAATGAAAAACTGTTTTTT
>few|.|TRBJ1-2|TRBV28
CATTPGRDIYGYTF
TGTGCCACCACCCCGGGACGGGACATATATGGCTACACCTTC
>.|TRBD1|TRBJ1-2|TRBV9
CASSADSTGRNYGYTF
TGTGCCAGCAGCGCAGACTCGACAGGGAGAAACTATGGCTACACCTTC
>.|.|TRBJ2-7|TRBV5-5
CASSLVETGSYEQYF
TGTGCCAGCAGCTTGGTTGAGACAGGATCGTACGAGCAGTACTTC
>.|.|TRBJ1-1|TRBV6-5
CASSFAGTEAFF
TGTGCCAGCAGCTTTGCGGGGACTGAAGCTTTCTTT
>.|TRBD2|TRBJ2-3|TRBV29-1
CSVTSGFSSTDTQYF
TGCAGCGTAACTAGCGGGTTTTCTAGCACAGATACGCAGTATTTT
>.|.|TRBJ1-1|TRBV18
CASSPPSEGLDTEAFF
TGTGCCAGCTCACCACCCTCCGAGGGATTGGACACTGAAGCTTTCTTT
>.|TRBD2|TRBJ2-1|TRBV11-2
CAIPAGSSYNEQFF
TGTGCCATCCCAGCGGGGAGCTCCTACAATGAGCAGTTCTTC
>few|.|TRBJ1-1|TRBV4-1
CASSQEGAAEAFF
TGCGCCAGCAGCCAAGAAGGGGCCGCTGAAGCTTTCTTT
>.|.|TRBJ1-3|TRBV10-3
CAISESATAAGNTIYF
TGTGCCATCAGTGAGTCGGCAACAGCGGCTGGAAACACCATATATTTT
>.|.|TRBJ1-1|TRBV18
CASSGTRDTEAFF
TGTGCCAGCTCAGGGACAAGGGACACTGAAGCTTTCTTT
>.|TRBD1|TRBJ1-1|TRBV6-4
CASRGTDRNTEAFF
TGTGCCAGCAGGGGGACAGATCGGAACACTGAAGCTTTCTTT
>.|TRBD2|TRBJ2-3|TRBV27
CASSFRTGGTQYF
TGTGCCAGCAGTTTCAGGACGGGAGGGACGCAGTATTTT
>once|TRBD2|TRBJ2-7|TRBV9
CASSVAPGTSGVYEQYF
TGTGCCAGCAGCGTAGCCCCAGGGACTAGCGGAGTATACGAGCAGTACTTC
>.|.|TRBJ2-7|TRBV20-1
CSARVLYEQYF
TGCAGTGCTCGAGTACTCTACGAGCAGTACTTC
>.|.|TRBJ2-1|TRBV24-1
CATSGLSSYNEQFF
TGTGCCACCAGTGGCCTCAGCTCCTACAATGAGCAGTTCTTC
>.|.|TRBJ2-1|TRBV28
CASSLPDSYNEQFF
TGTGCCAGCAGTTTACCAGATTCTTACAATGAGCAGTTCTTC
>.|.|TRBJ1-6|TRBV2
CASTEGLTSSPLHF
TGTGCCAGCACGGAGGGGTTGACCAGTTCACCCCTCCACTTT